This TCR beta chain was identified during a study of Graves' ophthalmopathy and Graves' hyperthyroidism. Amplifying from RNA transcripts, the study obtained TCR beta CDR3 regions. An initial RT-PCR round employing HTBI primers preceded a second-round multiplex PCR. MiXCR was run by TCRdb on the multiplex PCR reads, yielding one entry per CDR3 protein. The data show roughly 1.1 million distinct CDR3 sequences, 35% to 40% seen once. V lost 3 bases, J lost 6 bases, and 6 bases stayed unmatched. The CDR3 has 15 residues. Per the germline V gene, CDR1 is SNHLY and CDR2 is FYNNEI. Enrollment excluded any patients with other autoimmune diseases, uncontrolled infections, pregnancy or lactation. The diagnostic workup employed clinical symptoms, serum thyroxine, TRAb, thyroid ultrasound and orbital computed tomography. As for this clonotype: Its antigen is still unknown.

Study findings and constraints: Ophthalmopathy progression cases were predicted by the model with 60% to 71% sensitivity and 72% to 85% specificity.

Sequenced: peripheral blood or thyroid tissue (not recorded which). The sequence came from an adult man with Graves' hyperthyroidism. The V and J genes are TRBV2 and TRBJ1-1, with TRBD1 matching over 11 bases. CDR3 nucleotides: TGTGCCAGCAGTGAGTCCGGGACAGGGGGATCTGAAGCTTTCTTT. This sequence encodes CASSESGTGGSEAFF.